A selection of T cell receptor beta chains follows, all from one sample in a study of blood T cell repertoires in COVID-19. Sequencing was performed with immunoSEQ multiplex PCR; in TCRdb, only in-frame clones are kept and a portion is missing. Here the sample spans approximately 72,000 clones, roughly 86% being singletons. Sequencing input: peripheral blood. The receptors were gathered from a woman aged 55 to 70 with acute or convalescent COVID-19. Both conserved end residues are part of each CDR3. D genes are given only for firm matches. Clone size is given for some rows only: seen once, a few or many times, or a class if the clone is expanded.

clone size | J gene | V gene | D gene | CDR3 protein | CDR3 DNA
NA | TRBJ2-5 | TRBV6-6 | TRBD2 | CATTAGGREQETQYF | TGTGCCACTACCGCGGGGGGGCGGGAGCAAGAGACCCAGTACTTC
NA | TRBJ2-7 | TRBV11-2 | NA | CASSLEYALGYEQYF | TGTGCCAGCAGCTTAGAGTATGCGCTCGGCTACGAGCAGTACTTC
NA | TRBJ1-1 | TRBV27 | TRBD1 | CASSFLRTGLMNTEAFF | TGTGCCAGCAGTTTCCTTCGGACAGGGTTAATGAACACTGAAGCTTTCTTT
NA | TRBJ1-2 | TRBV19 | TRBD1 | CASSMDRGSYGYTF | TGTGCCAGTAGTATGGACAGGGGTAGCTATGGCTACACCTTC
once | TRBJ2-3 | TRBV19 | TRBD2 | CASSIGLAGGTDTQYF | TGTGCCAGTAGTATAGGACTAGCGGGGGGCACAGATACGCAGTATTTT
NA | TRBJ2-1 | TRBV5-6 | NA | CASSRTAGDEQFF | TGTGCCAGCAGCCGCACTGCGGGTGATGAGCAGTTCTTC
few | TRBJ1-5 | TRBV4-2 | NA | CASSQVYGERVYQPQHF | TGTGCCAGCAGCCAAGTATATGGGGAGCGGGTTTATCAGCCCCAGCATTTT
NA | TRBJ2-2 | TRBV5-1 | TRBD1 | CASSLTTGAGELFF | TGCGCCAGCAGCTTGACGACAGGGGCCGGGGAGCTGTTTTTT
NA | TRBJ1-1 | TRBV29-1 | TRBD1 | CSALFWTGRAEAFF | TGCAGCGCGCTATTCTGGACAGGGAGGGCTGAAGCTTTCTTT
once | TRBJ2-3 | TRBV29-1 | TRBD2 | CSVLSGGASLSTDTQYF | TGCAGCGTGCTAAGCGGGGGGGCCAGTCTAAGCACAGATACGCAGTATTTT
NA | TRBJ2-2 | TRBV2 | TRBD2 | CASSEDGLATGELFF | TGTGCCAGCAGTGAAGATGGACTAGCTACCGGGGAGCTGTTTTTT
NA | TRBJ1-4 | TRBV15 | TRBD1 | CANLDRGRANEKLFF | TGTGCCAATCTGGACAGGGGGCGGGCTAATGAAAAACTGTTTTTT
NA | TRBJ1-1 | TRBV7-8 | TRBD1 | CASSLRTGEAFF | TGTGCCAGCAGCCTGAGGACAGGAGAAGCTTTCTTT
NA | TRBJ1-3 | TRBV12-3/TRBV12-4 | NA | CASRGDRNTIYF | TGTGCCAGCAGAGGGGACAGAAACACCATATATTTT
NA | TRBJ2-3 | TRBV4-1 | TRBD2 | CASSQGIAGASTDTQYF | TGCGCCAGCAGCCAGGGAATAGCGGGGGCCAGCACAGATACGCAGTATTTT
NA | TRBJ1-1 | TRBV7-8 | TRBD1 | CASSLAIGGAMKFGTEAFF | TGTGCCAGCAGCTTAGCCATAGGGGGCGCAATGAAATTCGGAACTGAAGCTTTCTTT
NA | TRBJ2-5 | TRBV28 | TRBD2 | CASTPGGRKETQYF | TGTGCCAGCACCCCCGGGGGGAGGAAAGAGACCCAGTACTTC
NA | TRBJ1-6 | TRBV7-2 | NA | CASSRGGMDNSPLHF | TGTGCCAGCAGCCGGGGGGGAATGGATAATTCACCCCTCCACTTT
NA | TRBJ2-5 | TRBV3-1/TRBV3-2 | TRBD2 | CASSQEWGGETQYF | TGTGCCAGCAGCCAAGAATGGGGAGGGGAGACCCAGTACTTC
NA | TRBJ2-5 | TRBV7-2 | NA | CASSLALGETQYF | TGTGCCAGCAGCTTAGCGCTCGGAGAGACCCAGTACTTC
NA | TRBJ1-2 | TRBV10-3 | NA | CAISESDSKVAGYTF | TGTGCCATCAGTGAGTCGGACAGCAAAGTGGCTGGCTACACCTTC
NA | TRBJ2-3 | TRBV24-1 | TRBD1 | CATSARDRVTDTQYF | TGTGCCACCAGTGCCCGGGACAGGGTGACAGATACGCAGTATTTT
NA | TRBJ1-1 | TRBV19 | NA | CASATRGTEAFF | TGTGCCAGTGCAACTAGGGGGACTGAAGCTTTCTTT
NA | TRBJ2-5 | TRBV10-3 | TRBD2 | CAISESGTSGPETQYF | TGTGCCATCAGTGAGTCCGGGACTAGCGGCCCAGAGACCCAGTACTTC
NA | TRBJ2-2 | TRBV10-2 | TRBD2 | CASRVGGFGAGELFF | TGCGCCAGCAGAGTGGGGGGGTTTGGGGCCGGGGAGCTGTTTTTT
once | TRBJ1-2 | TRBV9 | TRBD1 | CASSVGPGQEFGYTF | TGTGCCAGCAGCGTAGGCCCCGGACAGGAGTTTGGCTACACCTTC
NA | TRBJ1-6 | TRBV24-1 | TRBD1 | CATSDPGQVGLDSPLHF | TGTGCCACCAGTGACCCGGGACAGGTTGGATTGGATTCACCCCTCCACTTT
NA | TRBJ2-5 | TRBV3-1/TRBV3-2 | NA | CASSSDQETQYF | TGTGCCAGCAGCTCTGACCAAGAGACCCAGTACTTC
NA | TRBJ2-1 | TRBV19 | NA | CASSRGAVMNEQFF | TGTGCCAGTAGTCGGGGGGCCGTTATGAATGAGCAGTTCTTC
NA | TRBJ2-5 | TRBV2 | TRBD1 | CASSENRGVTQYF | TGTGCCAGCAGTGAAAACAGGGGAGTGACCCAGTACTTC
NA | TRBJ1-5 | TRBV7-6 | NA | CASSLNENQPQHF | TGTGCCAGCAGCTTAAACGAGAATCAGCCCCAGCATTTT
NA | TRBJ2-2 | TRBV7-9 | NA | CASSFRENTGELFF | TGTGCCAGCAGCTTCCGGGAGAACACCGGGGAGCTGTTTTTT
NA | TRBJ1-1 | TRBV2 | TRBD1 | CASSDWWDRGEPEAFF | TGTGCCAGCAGTGATTGGTGGGACAGGGGCGAGCCTGAAGCTTTCTTT
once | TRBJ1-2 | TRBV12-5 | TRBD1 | CASGLARGTGVTSNYGYTF | TGTGCTAGTGGTTTGGCCAGAGGGACAGGGGTCACTAGTAACTATGGCTACACCTTC
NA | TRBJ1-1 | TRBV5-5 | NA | CASRRDLAGDEAFF | TGTGCCAGCAGACGCGACTTGGCGGGGGATGAAGCTTTCTTT
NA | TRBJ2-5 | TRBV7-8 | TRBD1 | CASSTGTVQETQYF | TGTGCCAGCAGCACAGGGACAGTCCAAGAGACCCAGTACTTC
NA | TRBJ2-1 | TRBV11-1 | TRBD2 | CASSSTSGGLNEQFF | TGTGCCAGCAGCTCGACTAGCGGGGGGCTCAATGAGCAGTTCTTC